This entry describes one T cell receptor beta chain. These data come from a study of CD8 T cells in Susac syndrome. An amount of RNA that ranged from about 0.45 to 1 ug was reverse transcribed with random hexamers. MiXCR was run by TCRdb on the immunoSEQ multiplex PCR reads, yielding one entry per CDR3 protein. The sample lists just over 150,000 distinct CDR3 sequences, just under 97% occurring once. Germline CDR1 is DFQATT and CDR2 is SNEGSKA (reference sequence). V lost 3 bases to trimming and J lost 0 bases; unmatched junction nucleotides: 6. The CDR3 has 15 amino acids. The multiple sclerosis controls were treatment-naive patients, and their relapsing-remitting disease was stable or active.

The sample was CD8+ T cells from PBMCs. The gene calls are TRBV20-1 and TRBJ2-3; 7 bases are a match to TRBD2. The TCR originated in a human donor with multiple sclerosis. In DNA form, the CDR3 reads TGCAGTGCTAGCGGGCTAGCGGCTAGCACAGATACGCAGTATTTT. Translation gives CSASGLAASTDTQYF.